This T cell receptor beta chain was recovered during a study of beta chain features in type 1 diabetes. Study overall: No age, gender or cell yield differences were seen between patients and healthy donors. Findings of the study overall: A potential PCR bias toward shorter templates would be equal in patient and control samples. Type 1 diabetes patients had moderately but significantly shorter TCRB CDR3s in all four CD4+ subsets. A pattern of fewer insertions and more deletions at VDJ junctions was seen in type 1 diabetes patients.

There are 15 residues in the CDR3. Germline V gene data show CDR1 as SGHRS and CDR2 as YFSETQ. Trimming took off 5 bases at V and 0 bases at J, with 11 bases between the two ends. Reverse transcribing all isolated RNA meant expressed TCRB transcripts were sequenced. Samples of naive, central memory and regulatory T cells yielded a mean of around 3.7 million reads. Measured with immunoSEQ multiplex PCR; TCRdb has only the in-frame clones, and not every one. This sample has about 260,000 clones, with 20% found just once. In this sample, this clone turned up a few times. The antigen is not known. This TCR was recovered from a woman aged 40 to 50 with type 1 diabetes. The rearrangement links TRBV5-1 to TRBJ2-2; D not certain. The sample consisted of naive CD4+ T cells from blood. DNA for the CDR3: TGCGCCAGCAGGACCCCCGGAGCGAACACCGGGGAGCTGTTTTTT. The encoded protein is CASRTPGANTGELFF. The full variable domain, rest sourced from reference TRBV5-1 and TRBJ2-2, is KAGVTQTPRYLIKTRGQQVTLSCSPISGHRSVSWYQQTPGQGLQFLFEYFSETQRNKGNFPGRFSGRQFSNSRSEMNVSTLELGDSALYLCASRTPGANTGELFFGEGSRLTVL.